A selection of T cell receptor beta chains follows, all from one sample in a study of identical twins. TCRdb reprocessed the 5' RACE reads with MiXCR, giving one entry per CDR3 protein. The sample contains about 920,000 distinct CDR3 sequences, more than 9% of which appear only once. In addition, the sample was reused for a study of yellow fever vaccine responses in identical twins.

The sample consisted of PBMCs. These receptors all stem from a woman between 18 and 29 years old in good health. Each CDR3 is given with its conserved first and last residue. The order of the fields is J gene, V gene, clone size, CDR3 protein. Clone sizes are given selectively: once, few, many, or a class where the clone is expanded.

j_gene: TRBJ2-3
v_gene: TRBV28
abundance: NA
CDR3aa: CASSPTATGRLTDTQYF

j_gene: TRBJ2-7
v_gene: TRBV6-1
abundance: NA
CDR3aa: CASTEGGTRTYEQYF

j_gene: TRBJ1-1
v_gene: TRBV10-3
abundance: few
CDR3aa: CAISIDRGNTITEAFF

j_gene: TRBJ2-1
v_gene: TRBV20-1
abundance: NA
CDR3aa: CSARQWESNEQFF

j_gene: TRBJ2-7
v_gene: TRBV29-1
abundance: NA
CDR3aa: CSVEDRILGEGYAYEQYF

j_gene: TRBJ1-2
v_gene: TRBV7-6
abundance: many
CDR3aa: CASSGIYGYTF

j_gene: TRBJ1-4
v_gene: TRBV25-1
abundance: many
CDR3aa: CASSALVGANEKLFF

j_gene: TRBJ2-1
v_gene: TRBV9
abundance: NA
CDR3aa: CASSVDLEQFF

j_gene: TRBJ2-3
v_gene: TRBV28
abundance: NA
CDR3aa: CASRLSGVATDTQYF

j_gene: TRBJ2-3
v_gene: TRBV29-1
abundance: once
CDR3aa: CSVGLDPLTSTDTQYF

j_gene: TRBJ2-1
v_gene: TRBV7-9
abundance: few
CDR3aa: CASSLLTSNYNEQFF

j_gene: TRBJ2-1
v_gene: TRBV14
abundance: few
CDR3aa: CASSQKGAVPWDEQFF

j_gene: TRBJ1-6
v_gene: TRBV6-1
abundance: many
CDR3aa: CASTLGWNNSPLHF

j_gene: TRBJ2-7
v_gene: TRBV15
abundance: NA
CDR3aa: CATSMGQGAYEQYF

j_gene: TRBJ2-1
v_gene: TRBV4-1
abundance: NA
CDR3aa: CASSQETGGSEQFF

j_gene: TRBJ2-1
v_gene: TRBV20-1
abundance: NA
CDR3aa: CSAASWSYNEQFF

j_gene: TRBJ2-7
v_gene: TRBV9
abundance: few
CDR3aa: CASSPQPGLAVYEQYF

j_gene: TRBJ2-1
v_gene: TRBV7-8
abundance: NA
CDR3aa: CASSVGTGEIEQFF

j_gene: TRBJ1-4
v_gene: TRBV2
abundance: NA
CDR3aa: CASRDGSTNEKLFF

j_gene: TRBJ2-3
v_gene: TRBV9
abundance: many
CDR3aa: CASSAGGTDTQYF

j_gene: TRBJ2-7
v_gene: TRBV4-2
abundance: few
CDR3aa: CASSQQAGTGDEQYF

j_gene: TRBJ2-1
v_gene: TRBV4-1
abundance: few
CDR3aa: CASSLAGTKAYNEQFF

j_gene: TRBJ2-1
v_gene: TRBV9
abundance: few
CDR3aa: CASSVAVAGGYNEQFF

j_gene: TRBJ2-2
v_gene: TRBV7-2
abundance: NA
CDR3aa: CATARGGRKNTGELFF

j_gene: TRBJ2-3
v_gene: TRBV5-1
abundance: NA
CDR3aa: CASSLSSGPSTDTQYF

j_gene: TRBJ2-5
v_gene: TRBV7-8
abundance: few
CDR3aa: CASSLARTSGIETQYF

j_gene: TRBJ1-6
v_gene: TRBV7-8
abundance: few
CDR3aa: CASSLGNRESPLHF

j_gene: TRBJ2-3
v_gene: TRBV14
abundance: many
CDR3aa: CASSHGTYSGGHTQYF

j_gene: TRBJ2-5
v_gene: TRBV27
abundance: NA
CDR3aa: CASSFASGTQYF

j_gene: TRBJ1-2
v_gene: TRBV6-2/TRBV6-3
abundance: NA
CDR3aa: CASSYGQIYGYTF

j_gene: TRBJ2-2
v_gene: TRBV27
abundance: NA
CDR3aa: CASRLGGLAQTGELFF

j_gene: TRBJ2-7
v_gene: TRBV28
abundance: many
CDR3aa: CASSFGQGPYEQYF

j_gene: TRBJ1-5
v_gene: TRBV12-3/TRBV12-4
abundance: many
CDR3aa: CASSLGGPSQPQHF